This T cell receptor (beta chain) is drawn from a study of blood T cell repertoires in COVID-19. Looking at the study overall: The United States, Italy and Spain provided the acute and convalescent COVID-19 samples. The analysed material was cDNA or gDNA that came from T cells, B-cell-depleted T cells, or PBMCs.

V gave up 2 bases and J gave up 0 bases, with 19 bases separating them. CDR1 is SGHVS, CDR2 FQNEAQ, per germline. The CDR3 runs 18 residues. Enrolment of Seattle patients took place during active infection, and they were followed longitudinally. Original processing methods: Reference gene primer amplification in the assay estimated nucleated cell counts. The table came from immunoSEQ multiplex PCR; TCRdb's copy has only in-frame clones and leaves some out. That table furnishes V, J and clone size, whereas the DNA furnished D and trimming. The sample lists 350,000 to 450,000 clones; approximately 86% were seen once.

The receptor's source is a woman aged 60-70 years with COVID-19, enrolled during active disease. Sequences were obtained from peripheral blood. The chain carries TRBV7-8 and TRBJ1-2; a weak D match, TRBD1 (6 bases). The CDR3 region is CASSLIPDSPIANYGYTF. The CDR3 nucleotides are TGTGCCAGCAGCTTAATCCCGGACAGTCCGATAGCTAACTATGGCTACACCTTC.